Presented here are 18 T cell receptor beta chains from one specimen sequenced in a study of blood T cell repertoires in COVID-19. The assay was immunoSEQ multiplex PCR, and TCRdb's table has in-frame clones only and misses some. Here the sample spans 300,000 to 450,000 clones, 80% to 90% being singletons. The specimen was PBMCs or T cells enriched from blood (not recorded which). The receptors were sampled from a man aged 40-49 years in a cohort exposed to, infected with or recovered from COVID-19 (not recorded which).

J is TRBJ1-1 and V is TRBV5-1; tentative D call: TRBD1 (6 bases). CDR3 length: 15 amino acids. Germline CDR1 and CDR2: SGHRS and YFSETQ. Trimming pared 0 bases from V and 5 bases from J, leaving 14 bases between. CDR3 nucleotides: TGCGCCAGCAGCTTGGGGCAGGGGAGGGGTACTGAAGCTTTCTTT. This encodes CASSLGQGRGTEAFF.

CDR3 residues: CASSLLGQGGNTIYF. The CDR3 DNA reads as TGTGCCAGCAGCTTGTTAGGACAGGGGGGAAACACCATATATTTT. The rearrangement links TRBV5-5 to TRBJ1-3; 9 nucleotides align to TRBD1. J lost 4 bases, V lost 1 base, and 3 bases had no gene match. The CDR3 length is 15 residues. Germline CDR1 is SGHKS and CDR2 is YYEKEE (reference sequence).

In this sample, this clone turned up once. The V gene is TRBV10-3, the J gene TRBJ2-5, with 8 bases identical to TRBD1. The germline CDR1 and CDR2 sequences are ENHRY and SYGVKD. The CDR3 totals 16 residues. V was clipped by 0 bases and J by 9 bases; unmatched bases: 12. The CDR3 here is CAISESGQDPRVAQYF. The CDR3, as DNA: TGTGCCATCAGTGAGTCGGGACAGGATCCCCGCGTTGCCCAGTACTTC.

The chain combines TRBV7-9 with TRBJ2-3; 7 nucleotides match TRBD2. CDR1 is SEHNR, CDR2 FQNEAQ, per germline (reference sequence). V shed 0 bases and J 0 bases; nucleotides not matched to a gene: 3. The CDR3 totals 16 residues. This CDR3 is CASSLALATSTDTQYF. The CDR3 DNA reads as TGTGCCAGCAGCTTAGCACTAGCGACGAGCACAGATACGCAGTATTTT.

The table lists this clone with a few counts. This chain uses TRBV2 with TRBJ1-2; TRBD1 matches 7 bases. This CDR3 is 16 amino acids long. Germline CDR1 and CDR2: SNHLY and FYNNEI. J was trimmed by 0 bases and V by 0 bases; bases with no gene match: 4. The CDR3 reads CASSEAPTGTNYGYTF. In DNA, the CDR3 is TGTGCCAGCAGTGAAGCACCGACAGGGACTAACTATGGCTACACCTTC.

This rearrangement joins TRBV29-1 to TRBJ1-2; D perhaps matches TRBD1 (5 bases). The CDR3 runs to 14 residues. Germline assignment: CDR1 SQVTM and CDR2 ANQGSEA. The V and J ends lost 6 bases and 5 bases respectively, with 19 bases between them. The CDR3 DNA sequence: TGCAGCGTGGGAGGTACAGGATTCTATTATGGCTACACCTTC. Residues: CSVGGTGFYYGYTF. Full variable domain (remainder filled in from reference TRBV29-1 and TRBJ1-2): SAVISQKPSRDICQRGTSLTIQCQVDSQVTMMFWYRQQPGQSLTLIATANQGSEATYESGFVIDKFPISRPNLTFSTLTVSNMSPEDSSIYLCSVGGTGFYYGYTFGSGTRLTVV.

The chain uses TRBV9 and TRBJ1-3; D is ambiguous. Germline V gene lookup returns CDR1 SGDLS and CDR2 YYNGEE. CDR3 length: 13 residues. Trimming pared 0 bases from V and 4 bases from J, leaving 5 bases between. The CDR3 sequence is CASSVGSGNTIYF. The CDR3 region has the DNA TGTGCCAGCAGCGTAGGGAGCGGAAACACCATATATTTT.

This chain links TRBV6-5 with TRBJ1-1; no definite D call. This CDR3 has 14 residues. Trimming took 6 bases from V and 10 from J, leaving 21 bases between them. CDR1 and CDR2 (germline): MNHEY, SVGAGI. CDR3 sequence reads: CASRLPIDGVGAFF. CDR3 DNA sequence: TGTGCCAGCAGGCTCCCCATTGACGGGGTTGGAGCTTTCTTT.

This clone came up many times. This chain connects TRBV5-4 to TRBJ1-1; 9 bases line up with TRBD1. V shed 7 bases, J shed 1 base, and the junction held 8 bases outside the gene matches. The V gene's germline CDR1 is SGHNT and CDR2 YYREEE (reference sequence). The CDR3 extends over 15 amino acids. The CDR3 region has the DNA TGTGCCAGCGGCATTCTACAGGGGGCGAACACTGAAGCTTTCTTT. Its protein product is CASGILQGANTEAFF.

As to this clone: One end of the junction does not line up with germline, which may come from a read error. The CDR3 loop reads CASSLVAGNNEQFF. The CDR3 region has the DNA TGTGCCAGCAGTTTAGTAGCGGGAAACAATGAGCAGTTCTTC. The chain recombines TRBV7-2 with TRBJ2-1, with 8 bases fitting TRBD2. From germline, CDR1 is SGHTA and CDR2 FQGNSA. The CDR3 extends over 14 amino acids.

This CDR3 is CASTRSGSYEQYF. As DNA, the CDR3 is TGTGCCAGCACTCGTAGCGGATCCTACGAGCAGTACTTC. The chain has TRBV28 and TRBJ2-7; possibly TRBD2 for D (6 bases). The CDR3 runs 13 residues. Per germline, CDR1 MDHEN and CDR2 SYDVKM. Trimming removed 7 bases at V and 1 base at J, with 11 bases between.

The genes are TRBV5-4 and TRBJ2-5; 11 positions match TRBD1. Trimming cost V 4 bases and J 5 bases; bases outside gene matches: 7. The CDR3 has 15 amino acids. CDR1 SGHNT and CDR2 YYREEE come from the germline V gene (reference sequence). CDR3 sequence (DNA): TGTGCCAGCAGCCCGGACAGGGGGCGAGGTGAGACCCAGTACTTC. It codes for CASSPDRGRGETQYF. Complete variable domain (other parts from reference TRBV5-4 and TRBJ2-5): ETGVTQSPTHLIKTRGQQVTLRCSSQSGHNTVSWYQQALGQGPQFIFQYYREEENGRGNFPPRFSGLQFPNYSSELNVNALELDDSALYLCASSPDRGRGETQYFGPGTRLLVL.

The chain employs TRBV29-1 and TRBJ2-2, with D possibly being TRBD2 (6 bases). The V and J ends lost 4 bases and 5 bases respectively, with 11 bases between them. The CDR3 covers 13 residues. Germline lookup yields CDR1 SQVTM and CDR2 ANQGSEA. The CDR3 sequence: CSVGLVRTGELFF. DNA for the CDR3: TGCAGCGTTGGACTAGTTAGAACCGGGGAGCTGTTTTTT.

V and J are TRBV4-1 and TRBJ2-7, with 14 bases matching TRBD2. This CDR3 contains 19 residues. Losses at the gene ends were 1 base for V and 0 bases for J; bases not matched to a gene: 8. Germline V gene sequence: CDR1 MGHRA, CDR2 YSYEKL. CDR3 sequence reads: CASSQAGLAGGANSYEQYF. The CDR3 DNA is TGCGCCAGCAGCCAAGCCGGACTAGCGGGAGGAGCAAACTCCTACGAGCAGTACTTC.

The chain couples TRBV5-1 to TRBJ1-2; TRBD1 might be the D (5 bases). Germline lookup yields CDR1 SGHRS and CDR2 YFSETQ. Trimming stripped 5 bases from V and 1 base from J, with 9 bases between. The CDR3 loop spans 13 amino acids. Here the CDR3 DNA reads TGCGCCAGCAGACAAGACAGTAACTATGGCTACACCTTC. Its protein is CASRQDSNYGYTF.

This sequence joins TRBV11-3 and TRBJ1-1; a possible D gene is TRBD1 (6 bases). There are 14 residues in the CDR3. CDR1 and CDR2 from the germline V gene are SGHNT and YENEEA. The V and J ends lost 5 bases and 1 base respectively, with 11 bases between them. The CDR3 reads CASSRGTTNTEAFF. CDR3 bases: TGTGCCAGCAGCCGAGGGACAACGAACACTGAAGCTTTCTTT. The variable domain in full, completed from reference TRBV11-3 and TRBJ1-1, reads EAGVVQSPRYKIIEKKQPVAFWCNPISGHNTLYWYLQNLGQGPELLIRYENEEAVDDSQLPKDRFSAERLKGVDSTLKIQPAELGDSAVYLCASSRGTTNTEAFFGQGTRLTVV.

The V and J genes are TRBV24-1 and TRBJ2-5; D ambiguous. This CDR3 region has 15 residues. Deletions cut 8 bases from V and 1 base from J, with 16 bases between. Germline-derived CDR1 and CDR2 are KGHDR and SFDVKD. CDR3: CATTPTPTLQETQYF. CDR3 bases: TGTGCCACCACCCCAACCCCGACACTCCAAGAGACCCAGTACTTC.

The sample holds one count of this clone. The V call is TRBV9, the J call TRBJ2-7; D is possibly TRBD1 (6 bases). V shed 1 base and J shed 0 bases, with 8 bases lying between them. The CDR3 spans 14 residues. Germline V gene sequence: CDR1 SGDLS, CDR2 YYNGEE. The CDR3 region is CASSVSDSSYEQYF. The CDR3 DNA is TGTGCCAGCAGCGTATCGGACAGCTCCTACGAGCAGTACTTC.